The sample holds one count of the clone carrying this TCR beta chain. The target antigen is unknown. These data are taken from a study of T cell repertoires in cytomegalovirus infection. Across the whole study: CMV epitopes, recently identified HLA-C-restricted and well-studied HLA-B-restricted, were used. Indicated by public TCR beta signatures were CMV infection and matching HLA type. Study-wide findings and caveats: Adding up the frequency of public TCR beta families identified people who carried CMV plus the relevant HLA.

With 8 bases clipped from V and 7 bases from J, the junction kept 7 bases outside the gene matches. This CDR3 comprises 13 residues. Germline V gene lookup returns CDR1 SGHNT and CDR2 YENEEA. Each CDR3 protein gets one entry after TCRdb re-called the reads with MiXCR. The data hold approximately 260,000 distinct CDR3 sequences, with less than 25% observed a single time. The sample in question was cultured PBMCs, obtained from culture after CMV antigen stimulation. V is TRBV11-3 and J is TRBJ2-2, with 7 bases that match TRBD1. The sequence was collected from a human donor in good health (CMV status not recorded). Some clones in this sample may be carry-over from other donors' samples. The CDR3 loop is CASGRGWSGELFF. The CDR3 DNA reads TGTGCCAGCGGCAGGGGGTGGAGCGGGGAGCTGTTTTTT.